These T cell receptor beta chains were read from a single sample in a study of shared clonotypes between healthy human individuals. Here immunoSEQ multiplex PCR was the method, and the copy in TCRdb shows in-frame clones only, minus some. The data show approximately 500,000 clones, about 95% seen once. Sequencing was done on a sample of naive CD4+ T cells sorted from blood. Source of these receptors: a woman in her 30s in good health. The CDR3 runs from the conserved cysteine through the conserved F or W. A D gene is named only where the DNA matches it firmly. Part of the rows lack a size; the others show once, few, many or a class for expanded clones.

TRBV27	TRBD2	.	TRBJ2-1	CASRIAGAWSRDNEQFF	TGTGCCAGCAGAATAGCGGGAGCCTGGTCCAGGGACAATGAGCAGTTCTTC
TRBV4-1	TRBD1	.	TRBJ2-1	CASSQYRGSSYNEQFF	TGCGCCAGCAGCCAATACAGGGGCAGCTCCTACAATGAGCAGTTCTTC
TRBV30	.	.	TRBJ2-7	CAWSYQGPDEQYF	TGTGCCTGGAGTTATCAGGGGCCGGACGAGCAGTACTTC
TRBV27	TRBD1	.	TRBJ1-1	CASITRLWTGYTEAFF	TGTGCCAGCATAACCCGTCTGTGGACAGGTTACACTGAAGCTTTCTTT
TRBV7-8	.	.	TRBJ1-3	CASSLAGRETGNTIYF	TGTGCCAGCAGCTTAGCAGGGAGGGAGACTGGAAACACCATATATTTT
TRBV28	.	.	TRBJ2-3	CASSLRGLTDTQYF	TGTGCCAGCAGTTTGAGGGGACTCACAGATACGCAGTATTTT
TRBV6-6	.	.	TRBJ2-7	CASSYKPTNLVEQYF	TGTGCCAGCAGTTACAAACCGACCAATTTGGTCGAGCAGTACTTC
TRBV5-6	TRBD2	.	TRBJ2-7	CASSLGGFGLAGGPSEQYF	TGTGCCAGCAGCTTGGGCGGGTTTGGTCTAGCGGGAGGGCCCTCCGAGCAGTACTTC
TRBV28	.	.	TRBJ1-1	CASSNRGTEAFF	TGTGCCAGCAGTAACCGGGGCACTGAAGCTTTCTTT
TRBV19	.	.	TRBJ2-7	CASMGVLYEQYF	TGTGCCAGTATGGGGGTGCTCTACGAGCAGTACTTC
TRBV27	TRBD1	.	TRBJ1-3	CASRLQGASSGNTIYF	TGTGCCAGCAGATTACAGGGGGCCTCCTCTGGAAACACCATATATTTT
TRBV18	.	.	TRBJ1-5	CASSPALDSYSNQPQHF	TGTGCCAGCTCACCCGCCCTGGACAGCTATAGCAATCAGCCCCAGCATTTT
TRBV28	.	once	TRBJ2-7	CATKGVVKESSYEQYF	TGTGCCACCAAGGGGGTCGTAAAGGAAAGCTCCTACGAGCAGTACTTC
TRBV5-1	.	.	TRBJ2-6	CASSRGANSGANVLTF	TGCGCCAGCAGCCGGGGCGCGAACTCTGGGGCCAACGTCCTGACTTTC
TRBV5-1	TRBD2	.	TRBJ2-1	CASSSRTSGNGNEQFF	TGCGCCAGCAGCTCTAGGACTAGCGGCAATGGTAATGAGCAGTTCTTC
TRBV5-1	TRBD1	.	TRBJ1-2	CASSPQGIGGDNYGYTF	TGCGCCAGCAGCCCACAGGGGATTGGGGGGGATAACTATGGCTACACCTTC